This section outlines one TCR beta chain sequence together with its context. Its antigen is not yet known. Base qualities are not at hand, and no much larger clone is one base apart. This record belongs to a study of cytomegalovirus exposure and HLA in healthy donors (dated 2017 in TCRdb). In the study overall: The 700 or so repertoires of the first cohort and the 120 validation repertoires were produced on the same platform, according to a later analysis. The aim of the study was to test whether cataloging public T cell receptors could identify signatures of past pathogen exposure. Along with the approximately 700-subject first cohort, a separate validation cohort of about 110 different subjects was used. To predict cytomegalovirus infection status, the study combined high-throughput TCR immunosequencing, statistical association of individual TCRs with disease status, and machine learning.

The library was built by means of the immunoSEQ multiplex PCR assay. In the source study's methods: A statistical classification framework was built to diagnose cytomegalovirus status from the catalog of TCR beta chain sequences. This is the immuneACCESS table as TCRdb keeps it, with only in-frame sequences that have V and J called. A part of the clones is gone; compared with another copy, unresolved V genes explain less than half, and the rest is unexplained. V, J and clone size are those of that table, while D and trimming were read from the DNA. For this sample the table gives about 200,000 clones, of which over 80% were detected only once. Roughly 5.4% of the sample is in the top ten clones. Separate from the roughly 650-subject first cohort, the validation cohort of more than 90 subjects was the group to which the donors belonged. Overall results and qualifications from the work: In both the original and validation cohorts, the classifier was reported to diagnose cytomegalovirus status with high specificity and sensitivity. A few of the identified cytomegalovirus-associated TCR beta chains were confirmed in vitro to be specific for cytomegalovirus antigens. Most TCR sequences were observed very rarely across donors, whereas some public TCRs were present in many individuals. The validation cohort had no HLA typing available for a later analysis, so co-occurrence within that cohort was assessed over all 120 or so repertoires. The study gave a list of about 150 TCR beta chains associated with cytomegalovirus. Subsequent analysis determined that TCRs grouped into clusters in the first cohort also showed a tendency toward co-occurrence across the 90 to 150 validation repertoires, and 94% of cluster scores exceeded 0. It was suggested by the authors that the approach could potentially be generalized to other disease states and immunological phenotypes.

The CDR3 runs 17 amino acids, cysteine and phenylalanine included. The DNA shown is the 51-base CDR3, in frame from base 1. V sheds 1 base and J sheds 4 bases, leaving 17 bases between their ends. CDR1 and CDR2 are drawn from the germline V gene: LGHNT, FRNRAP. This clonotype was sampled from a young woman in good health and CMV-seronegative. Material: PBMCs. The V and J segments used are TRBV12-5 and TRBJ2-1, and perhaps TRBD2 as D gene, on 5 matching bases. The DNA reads TGTGCTAGTGGTTTGGGGACGGGCTTTCTAGCTTACAATGAGCAGTTCTTC. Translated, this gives CASGLGTGFLAYNEQFF.